The rows below give T cell receptor beta chains drawn from one sample of a study of cytomegalovirus exposure and HLA in healthy donors. Profiled with immunoSEQ multiplex PCR; TCRdb holds only in-frame clones, not every one. The sample lists 90,000 to 100,000 clones, around 68% occurring once. Material for sequencing was PBMCs. The receptor source for this set is a man aged 45 to 65 in good health and CMV-seronegative. Both conserved end residues are part of each CDR3. A D gene is named only where the DNA matches it firmly. Where a row states a size, it is once, few, many or the class of an expanded clone; other rows omit it.

d_gene: -
v_gene: TRBV29-1
j_gene: TRBJ1-1
abundance: few
CDR3nt: TGCAGCGTTGAAACAGGGTTTCGGACTGAAGCTTTCTTT
CDR3aa: CSVETGFRTEAFF

d_gene: -
v_gene: TRBV7-2
j_gene: TRBJ2-7
abundance: -
CDR3nt: TGTGCCAGCAGCTTACAGGGGCTGTCGACCGAGCAGTACTTC
CDR3aa: CASSLQGLSTEQYF

d_gene: -
v_gene: TRBV21-1
j_gene: TRBJ2-2
abundance: few
CDR3nt: TGTGCCAGCAGCTATAGGGGAGGGGAGCTGTTTTTT
CDR3aa: CASSYRGGELFF

d_gene: -
v_gene: TRBV7-2
j_gene: TRBJ2-1
abundance: -
CDR3nt: TGTGCCAGCAGCTTGGATGGGAGCTCCTACAATGAGCAGTTCTTC
CDR3aa: CASSLDGSSYNEQFF

d_gene: -
v_gene: TRBV6-1
j_gene: TRBJ2-2
abundance: -
CDR3nt: TGTGCCAGCAGTCCCACCCAGGGGTCGGAGCTGTTTTTT
CDR3aa: CASSPTQGSELFF

d_gene: TRBD2
v_gene: TRBV5-6
j_gene: TRBJ2-7
abundance: -
CDR3nt: TGTGCCAGCAGCTTGAGTCTAGCGGGGGCCTACGAGCAGTACTTC
CDR3aa: CASSLSLAGAYEQYF

d_gene: TRBD1
v_gene: TRBV10-3
j_gene: TRBJ2-2
abundance: -
CDR3nt: TGTGCCATCAGCTCTAGCCGGACAGGGGCCAACACCGGGGAGCTGTTTTTT
CDR3aa: CAISSSRTGANTGELFF

d_gene: -
v_gene: TRBV27
j_gene: TRBJ1-2
abundance: few
CDR3nt: TGTGCCAGCAGCGGAGAGCCCAACTATGGCTACACCTTC
CDR3aa: CASSGEPNYGYTF

d_gene: TRBD1
v_gene: TRBV5-4
j_gene: TRBJ2-2
abundance: -
CDR3nt: TGTGCCAGCAGCTGGGACAGGGGAAACACCGGGGAGCTGTTTTTT
CDR3aa: CASSWDRGNTGELFF

d_gene: TRBD1
v_gene: TRBV10-3
j_gene: TRBJ2-7
abundance: few
CDR3nt: TGTGCCATCAGTGCCCTGGGACAGGGCTACGAGCAGTACTTC
CDR3aa: CAISALGQGYEQYF

d_gene: -
v_gene: TRBV7-6
j_gene: TRBJ1-1
abundance: -
CDR3nt: TGTGCCAGCAGCTTAGGAGGGAGGCGCACTGAAGCTTTCTTT
CDR3aa: CASSLGGRRTEAFF

d_gene: -
v_gene: TRBV5-1
j_gene: TRBJ1-1
abundance: -
CDR3nt: TGCGCCAGCAGAAGTGTAGCCGGGAACACTGAAGCTTTCTTT
CDR3aa: CASRSVAGNTEAFF

d_gene: TRBD1
v_gene: TRBV4-2
j_gene: TRBJ2-1
abundance: -
CDR3nt: TGTGCCAGCACCCCGGGACAGGGTTCGAATGAGCAGTTCTTC
CDR3aa: CASTPGQGSNEQFF

d_gene: -
v_gene: TRBV15
j_gene: TRBJ1-2
abundance: -
CDR3nt: TGTGCCACCAGCAGAGATGAAAGCGGGTATGGCTACACCTTC
CDR3aa: CATSRDESGYGYTF

d_gene: -
v_gene: TRBV5-4
j_gene: TRBJ2-7
abundance: few
CDR3nt: TGTGCCAGCAGCTCTACAGGGATCTACGAGCAGTACTTC
CDR3aa: CASSSTGIYEQYF

d_gene: TRBD1
v_gene: TRBV7-9
j_gene: TRBJ1-4
abundance: once
CDR3nt: TGTTCCAGCAGCTCAGATCCTGGACAGGGGGAAGAAAAACTGTTTTTT
CDR3aa: CSSSSDPGQGEEKLFF

d_gene: -
v_gene: TRBV4-1
j_gene: TRBJ1-1
abundance: -
CDR3nt: TGCGCCAGCAGCCAAGACGAATCGCAGGGCTGGGGCACTGAAGCTTTCTTT
CDR3aa: CASSQDESQGWGTEAFF

d_gene: -
v_gene: TRBV30
j_gene: TRBJ2-7
abundance: -
CDR3nt: TGTGCCTGGAGTGGTGACAGGGAGGTGCAGTACTTC
CDR3aa: CAWSGDREVQYF

d_gene: TRBD2
v_gene: TRBV27
j_gene: TRBJ2-7
abundance: -
CDR3nt: TGTGCCAGCAGTTTATTCGGGGGGATTGACGAGCAGTACTTC
CDR3aa: CASSLFGGIDEQYF

d_gene: -
v_gene: TRBV11-2
j_gene: TRBJ2-7
abundance: -
CDR3nt: TGTGCCAGCAGCCCGCTACAGGGTTTTAGGGAGCAGTACTTC
CDR3aa: CASSPLQGFREQYF

d_gene: TRBD2
v_gene: TRBV6-6
j_gene: TRBJ2-5
abundance: -
CDR3nt: TGTGCCAGCAGGCATGGACTAGCGGGGGAAGAGACCCAGTACTTC
CDR3aa: CASRHGLAGEETQYF

d_gene: -
v_gene: TRBV7-6
j_gene: TRBJ2-1
abundance: -
CDR3nt: TGTGCCAGCAGCTTAACAGGCAATGAGCAGTTCTTC
CDR3aa: CASSLTGNEQFF

d_gene: -
v_gene: TRBV7-9
j_gene: TRBJ1-2
abundance: -
CDR3nt: TGTGCCAGCAGCTTACAAGGGGTCGAAAACTATGGCTACACCTTC
CDR3aa: CASSLQGVENYGYTF

d_gene: -
v_gene: TRBV6-5
j_gene: TRBJ1-3
abundance: once
CDR3nt: TGTGCCAGCAAGCTGCTCCCCTCTGGAAACACCATATATTTT
CDR3aa: CASKLLPSGNTIYF

d_gene: -
v_gene: TRBV7-9
j_gene: TRBJ2-7
abundance: -
CDR3nt: TGTGCCAGCACCTCCTGGGTGAGGGAGCAGTACTTC
CDR3aa: CASTSWVREQYF

d_gene: TRBD2
v_gene: TRBV27
j_gene: TRBJ2-7
abundance: -
CDR3nt: TGTGCCAGCAGTTTAAGGCGCCTAGCGGGGGGACCCTCCTACGAGCAGTACTTC
CDR3aa: CASSLRRLAGGPSYEQYF

d_gene: -
v_gene: TRBV27
j_gene: TRBJ1-1
abundance: many
CDR3nt: TGTGCCAGCAGTATCAGGGAAGGAAGCACTGAAGCTTTCTTT
CDR3aa: CASSIREGSTEAFF

d_gene: -
v_gene: TRBV11-2
j_gene: TRBJ2-5
abundance: -
CDR3nt: TGTGCCAGCAGCCAATACAGGGAAGGTACCCAGTACTTC
CDR3aa: CASSQYREGTQYF

d_gene: TRBD1
v_gene: TRBV27
j_gene: TRBJ1-6
abundance: -
CDR3nt: TGTGCCAGCAGGTTGGGACAGATCTATAATTCACCCCTCCACTTT
CDR3aa: CASRLGQIYNSPLHF

d_gene: -
v_gene: TRBV11-2
j_gene: TRBJ1-4
abundance: -
CDR3nt: TGTGCCAGCAGACTGGGAGTCCGAAATGAAAAACTGTTTTTT
CDR3aa: CASRLGVRNEKLFF

d_gene: TRBD2
v_gene: TRBV2
j_gene: TRBJ2-3
abundance: -
CDR3nt: TGTGCCAGCAGTGAATATTTGCTAGCGGGGGGAAACACAGATACGCAGTATTTT
CDR3aa: CASSEYLLAGGNTDTQYF

d_gene: TRBD2
v_gene: TRBV10-1
j_gene: TRBJ2-3
abundance: -
CDR3nt: TGCGCCAGCAGTGAGTACGGACTAGCGGGAGAAACAGATACGCAGTATTTT
CDR3aa: CASSEYGLAGETDTQYF